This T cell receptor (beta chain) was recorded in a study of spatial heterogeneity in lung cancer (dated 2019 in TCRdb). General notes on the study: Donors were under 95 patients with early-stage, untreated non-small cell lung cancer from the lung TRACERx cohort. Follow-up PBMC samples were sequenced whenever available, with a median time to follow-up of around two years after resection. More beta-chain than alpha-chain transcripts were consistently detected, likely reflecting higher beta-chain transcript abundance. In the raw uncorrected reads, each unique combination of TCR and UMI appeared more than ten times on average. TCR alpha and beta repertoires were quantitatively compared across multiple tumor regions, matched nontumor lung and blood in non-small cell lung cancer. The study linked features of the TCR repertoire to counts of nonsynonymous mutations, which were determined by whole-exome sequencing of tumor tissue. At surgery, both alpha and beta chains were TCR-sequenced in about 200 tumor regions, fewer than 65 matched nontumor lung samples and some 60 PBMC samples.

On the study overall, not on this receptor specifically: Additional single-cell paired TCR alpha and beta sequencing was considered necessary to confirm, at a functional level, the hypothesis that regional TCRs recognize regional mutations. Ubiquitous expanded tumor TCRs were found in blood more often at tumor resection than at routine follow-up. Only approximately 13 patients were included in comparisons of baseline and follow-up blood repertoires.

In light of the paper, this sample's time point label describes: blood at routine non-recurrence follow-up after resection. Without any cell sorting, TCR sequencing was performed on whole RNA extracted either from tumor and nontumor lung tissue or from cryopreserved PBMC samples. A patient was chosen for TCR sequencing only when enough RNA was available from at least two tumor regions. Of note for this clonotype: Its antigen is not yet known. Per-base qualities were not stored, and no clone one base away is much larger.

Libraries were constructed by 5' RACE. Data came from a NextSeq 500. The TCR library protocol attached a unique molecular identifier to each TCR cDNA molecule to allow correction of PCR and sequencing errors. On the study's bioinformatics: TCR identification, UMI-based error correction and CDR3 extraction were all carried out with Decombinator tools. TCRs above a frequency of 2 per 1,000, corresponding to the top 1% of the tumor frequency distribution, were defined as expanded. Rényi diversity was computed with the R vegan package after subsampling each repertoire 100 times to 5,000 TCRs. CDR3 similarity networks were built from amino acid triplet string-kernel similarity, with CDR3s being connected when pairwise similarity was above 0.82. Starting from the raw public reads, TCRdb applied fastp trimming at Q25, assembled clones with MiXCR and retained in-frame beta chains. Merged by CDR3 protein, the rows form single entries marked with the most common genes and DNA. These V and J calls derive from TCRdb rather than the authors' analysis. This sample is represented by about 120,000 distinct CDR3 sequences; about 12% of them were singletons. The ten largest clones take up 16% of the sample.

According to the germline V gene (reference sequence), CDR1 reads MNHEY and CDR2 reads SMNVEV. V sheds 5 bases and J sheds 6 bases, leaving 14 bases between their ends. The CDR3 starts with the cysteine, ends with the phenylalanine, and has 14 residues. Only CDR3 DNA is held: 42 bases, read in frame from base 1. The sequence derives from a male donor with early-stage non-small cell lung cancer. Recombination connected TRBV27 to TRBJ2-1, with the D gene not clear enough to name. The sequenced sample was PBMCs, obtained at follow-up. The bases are TGTGCCAGCAGTCTACTGTCCGGGTCCAATGAGCAGTTCTTC. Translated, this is CASSLLSGSNEQFF.